A single sample is the source of the 5 T cell receptor beta chains below, sequenced in a study of cytomegalovirus exposure and HLA in healthy donors. It was with 60 Vbeta and 13 Jbeta primers that the PCR ran. Repertoires were generated with immunoSEQ multiplex PCR, while TCRdb's copy carries only in-frame clones and drops some. The data show under 200,000 clones, less than 80% seen once. Sequencing was done on a sample of PBMCs. Receptor source: a man between 40 and 49 years old in good health and CMV-seronegative.

This clone was picked up a small number of times. The chain is built from TRBV30 and TRBJ1-5; tentatively, D is TRBD1 (5 bases). The ends were cut back, 8 bases at V and 7 bases at J, with 12 bases in the middle. Germline lookup yields CDR1 GTSNPN and CDR2 SVGIG (reference sequence). The CDR3 has 11 residues. The CDR3 region has the DNA TGTGCCCTAGGGGTCGGCCAGCCCCAGCATTTT. Its protein product is CALGVGQPQHF.

The chain recombines TRBV5-3 with TRBJ2-2; D unclear. TRBV5-3 is annotated as an ORF whose role is uncertain. Trimming removed 3 bases at V and 7 bases at J, with 7 bases between. The CDR3 contains 12 residues. The CDR3 loop reads CARSSRFGELFF. The DNA of the CDR3 is TGTGCCAGAAGCTCTCGGTTCGGGGAGCTGTTTTTT.

This rearrangement joins TRBV7-9 to TRBJ2-7, with TRBD2 matching over 8 bases. V lost 2 bases, J lost 2 bases, and 11 bases stayed unmatched. The CDR3 is 17 residues long. Germline values: CDR1 SEHNR, CDR2 FQNEAQ (reference sequence). Written as DNA, the CDR3 is TGTGCCAGCAGCTTAAACCGGGGGGGAGCAGGGGCCTACGAGCAGTACTTC. It is translated as CASSLNRGGAGAYEQYF.

V and J are TRBV27 and TRBJ2-5; 7 bases are a match to TRBD1. The CDR3 has 16 amino acids. Trimming at V came to 4 bases and at J to 5 bases, leaving 13 bases not matched to a gene. The germline V gene has CDR1 MNHEY and CDR2 SMNVEV (reference sequence). CDR3: CASSSILNRGWETQYF. The CDR3 DNA follows: TGTGCCAGCAGTTCTATCCTCAACAGGGGCTGGGAGACCCAGTACTTC.

V usage is TRBV19 and J usage is TRBJ2-3, with D uncertain. Trimming stripped 3 bases from V and 1 base from J, with 5 bases between. In germline, CDR1 is LNHDA, CDR2 SQIVND (reference sequence). CDR3 length: 13 amino acids. The CDR3 nucleotides read TGTGCCAGTAGTATCGAGGGCACAGATACGCAGTATTTT. Protein: CASSIEGTDTQYF.